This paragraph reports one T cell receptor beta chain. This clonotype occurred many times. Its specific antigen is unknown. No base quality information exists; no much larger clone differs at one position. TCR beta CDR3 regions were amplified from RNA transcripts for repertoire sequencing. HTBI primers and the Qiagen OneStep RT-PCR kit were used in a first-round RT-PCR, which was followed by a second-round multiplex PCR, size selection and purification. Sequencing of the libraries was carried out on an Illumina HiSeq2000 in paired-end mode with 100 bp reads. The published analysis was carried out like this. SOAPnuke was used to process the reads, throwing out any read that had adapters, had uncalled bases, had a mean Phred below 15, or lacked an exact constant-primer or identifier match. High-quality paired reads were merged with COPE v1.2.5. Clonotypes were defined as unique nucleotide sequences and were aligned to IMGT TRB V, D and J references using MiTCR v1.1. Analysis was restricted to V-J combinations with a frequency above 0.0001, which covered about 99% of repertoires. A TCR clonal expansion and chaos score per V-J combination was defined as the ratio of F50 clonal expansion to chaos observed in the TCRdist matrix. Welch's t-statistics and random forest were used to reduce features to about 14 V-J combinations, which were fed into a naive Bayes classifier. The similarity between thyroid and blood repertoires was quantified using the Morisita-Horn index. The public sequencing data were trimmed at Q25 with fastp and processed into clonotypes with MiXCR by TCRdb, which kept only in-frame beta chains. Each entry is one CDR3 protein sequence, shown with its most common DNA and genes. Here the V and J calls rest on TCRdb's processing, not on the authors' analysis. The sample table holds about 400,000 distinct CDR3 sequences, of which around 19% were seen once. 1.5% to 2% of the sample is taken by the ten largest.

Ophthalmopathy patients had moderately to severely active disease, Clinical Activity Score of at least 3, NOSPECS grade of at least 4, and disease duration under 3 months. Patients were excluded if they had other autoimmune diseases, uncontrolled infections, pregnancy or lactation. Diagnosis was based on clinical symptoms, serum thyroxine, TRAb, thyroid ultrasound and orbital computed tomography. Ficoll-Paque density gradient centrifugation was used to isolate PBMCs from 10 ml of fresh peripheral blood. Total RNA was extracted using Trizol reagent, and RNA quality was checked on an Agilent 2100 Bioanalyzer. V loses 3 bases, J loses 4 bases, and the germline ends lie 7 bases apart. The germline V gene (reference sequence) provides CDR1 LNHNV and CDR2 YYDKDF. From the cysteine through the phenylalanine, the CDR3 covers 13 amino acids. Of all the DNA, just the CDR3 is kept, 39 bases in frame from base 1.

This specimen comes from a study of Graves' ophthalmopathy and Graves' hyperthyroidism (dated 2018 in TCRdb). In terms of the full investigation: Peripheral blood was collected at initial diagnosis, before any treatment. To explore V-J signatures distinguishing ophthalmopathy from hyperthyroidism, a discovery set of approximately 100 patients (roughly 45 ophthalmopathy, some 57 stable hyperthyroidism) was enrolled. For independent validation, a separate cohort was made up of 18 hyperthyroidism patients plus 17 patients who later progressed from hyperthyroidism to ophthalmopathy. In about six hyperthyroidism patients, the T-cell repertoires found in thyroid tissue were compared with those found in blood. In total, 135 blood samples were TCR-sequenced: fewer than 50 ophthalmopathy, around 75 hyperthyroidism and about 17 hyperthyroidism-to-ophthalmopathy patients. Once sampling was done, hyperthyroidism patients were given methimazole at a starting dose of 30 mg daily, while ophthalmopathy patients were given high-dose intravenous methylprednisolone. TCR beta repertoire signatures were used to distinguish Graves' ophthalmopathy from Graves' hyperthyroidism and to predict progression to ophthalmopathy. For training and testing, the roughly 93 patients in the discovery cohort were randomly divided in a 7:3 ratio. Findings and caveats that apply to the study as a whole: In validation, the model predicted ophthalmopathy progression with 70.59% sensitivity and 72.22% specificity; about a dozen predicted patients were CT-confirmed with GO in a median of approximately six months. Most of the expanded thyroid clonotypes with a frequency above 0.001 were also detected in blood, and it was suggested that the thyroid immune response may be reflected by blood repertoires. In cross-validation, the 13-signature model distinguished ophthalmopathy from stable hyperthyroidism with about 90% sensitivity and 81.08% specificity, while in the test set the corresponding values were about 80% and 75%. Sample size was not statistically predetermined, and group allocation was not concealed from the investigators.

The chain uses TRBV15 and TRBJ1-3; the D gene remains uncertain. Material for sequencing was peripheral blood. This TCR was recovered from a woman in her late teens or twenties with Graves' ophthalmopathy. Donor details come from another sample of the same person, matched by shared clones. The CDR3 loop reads CATSRGAGNTIYF. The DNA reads TGTGCCACCAGCAGGGGAGCCGGAAACACCATATATTTT.